This T cell receptor (beta chain) was sequenced during a study of shared clonotypes between healthy human individuals. Study-level results: Among non-shared clonotypes, generation probabilities were lower than among those shared by all four donors. Clonotypes that were shared across a few donors made up 4% to 6% of naive CD4 clonotypes.

Generated by immunoSEQ multiplex PCR, the TCRdb table keeps only in-frame clones and is missing some. The table shows around 700,000 clones, with approximately 73% occurring only once. About this clone itself: The antigen remains unidentified. This sample also contains other DNA sequences that code for the same CDR3.

The sequenced sample was memory CD4+ T cells sorted from blood. Subset given: CD45RA-negative fraction. This clonotype was sampled from a woman under 40 in good health.

Written as DNA, the CDR3 is TGTGCCAGCAGCTTGGGACTAGCCGAATACAATGAGCAGTTCTTC. This gives the protein CASSLGLAEYNEQFF. The chain has TRBV11-2 and TRBJ2-1, with 9 bases lining up with TRBD2. This CDR3 is 15 amino acids long. Germline V gives CDR1 SGHAT, CDR2 FQNNGV. The V and J ends lost 3 bases and 4 bases, in that order; junction bases with no gene match: 4. The complete variable domain, with remaining parts taken from reference TRBV11-2 and TRBJ2-1, reads EAGVAQSPRYKIIEKRQSVAFWCNPISGHATLYWYQQILGQGPKLLIQFQNNGVVDDSQLPKDRFSAERLKGVDSTLKIQPAKLEDSAVYLCASSLGLAEYNEQFFGPGTRLTVL.